This TCR beta chain is drawn from a study of cytomegalovirus exposure and HLA in healthy donors. General study results and limits: Many donors shared some public TCRs, even though most TCR sequences were rare. Common viral pathogens seemed, in a later analysis, to connect with several of the most significant clusters.

PCR amplification relied on 60 Vbeta primers (plus 13 Jbeta primers). Measured with immunoSEQ multiplex PCR; TCRdb has only the in-frame clones, and not every one. The sample has approximately 100,000 clones, less than 75% seen once. CDR3 size: 16 residues. Germline-derived CDR1 and CDR2 are MDHEN and SYDVKM. The V and J ends lost 8 bases and 1 base respectively, with 20 bases between them. Though nominally healthy at sampling, donors likely had unrecorded immune exposures. Remarks on this clone: What it binds is unknown.

Sequencing used PBMCs. The V call is TRBV28, the J call TRBJ2-5; tentatively, D is TRBD2 (6 bases). The clonotype comes from a man aged 35 to 55 in good health and CMV-seropositive. The CDR3 nucleotides read TGTGCCAGCCCTCCCAGCCTTAGCGGCCGCCAAGAGACCCAGTACTTC. Translating it yields CASPPSLSGRQETQYF. Together with reference TRBV28 and TRBJ2-5, the CDR3 gives the full variable domain: DVKVTQSSRYLVKRTGEKVFLECVQDMDHENMFWYRQDPGLGLRLIYFSYDVKMKEKGDIPEGYSVSREKKERFSLILESASTNQTSMYLCASPPSLSGRQETQYFGPGTRLLVL.